One sample yielded the 6 T cell receptor beta chains listed below, sequenced in a study of blood T cells in healthy people across ages. A second about 7 to 11 cycle PCR used barcoded and J-beta primers. TCRdb itself ran the 5' RACE reads through MiXCR, one entry per CDR3 protein. This sample yields around 870,000 distinct CDR3 sequences, of which 25% to 30% are seen a single time; 17% belongs to the top ten. The sequencing sample was made of blood. These TCRs come from a woman older than 75 in good health.

This clonotype occurred many times. This chain links TRBV6-2 or TRBV6-3 with TRBJ1-1, with a weak D call TRBD1 (6 bases). From germline, CDR1 is MNHEY and CDR2 SVGEGT. This CDR3 contains 14 residues. V lost 4 bases and J lost 1, with 10 bases in between. In DNA form, the CDR3 reads TGTGCCAGCAGTTTCACAGGGAGGAACACTGAAGCTTTCTTT. Protein sequence: CASSFTGRNTEAFF.

The chain joins TRBV12-3 or TRBV12-4 to TRBJ1-6, with D uncertain. V shed 3 bases and J shed 9 bases, with 12 bases lying between them. This CDR3 contains 14 residues. The CDR3 loop reads CASSLALGISPLHF. In DNA, the CDR3 is TGTGCCAGCAGTTTGGCGTTGGGGATTTCACCCCTCCACTTT.

About this clonotype: A much larger clone is a single base away; this may be a read error. V and J are TRBV3-1 and TRBJ2-5, with D perhaps TRBD1 (5 bases). The germline gives CDR1 LGHDT, CDR2 YNNKEL (reference sequence). CDR3 size: 14 residues. V was trimmed by 1 base and J by 2 bases, leaving 8 bases between them. This CDR3 is CASSQGKGQETQYF. In DNA, the CDR3 is TGTGCCAGCAGCCAAGGGAAGGGGCAAGAGACCCAGTACTTC.

This clonotype was counted at least ten times. The chain uses TRBV6-6 and TRBJ2-1; 8 bases map to TRBD1. V gave up 5 bases and J gave up 2 bases; unmatched junction bases: 5. The CDR3 is made up of 15 amino acids. Germline lookup yields CDR1 MNHNY and CDR2 SVGAGI (reference sequence). The CDR3 coding sequence is TGTGCCAGCAGTACCCGGACAGGGCCCTACAATGAGCAGTTCTTC. This encodes CASSTRTGPYNEQFF.

This chain joins TRBV14 and TRBJ1-2, with D unclear. This CDR3 spans 13 amino acids. Germline V gene data show CDR1 as SGHDN and CDR2 as FVKESK. The V end was cut by 2 bases, the J end by 4 bases, with 8 bases between. DNA for the CDR3: TGTGCCAGCAGCCAATCCCCGGGCTATGGCTACACCTTC. Translated, it gives CASSQSPGYGYTF.

Of note for this clonotype: This could be a read error, since a much larger clone is one nucleotide away. The genes are TRBV6-5 and TRBJ1-2; D unresolved. V lost 2 bases and J lost 4, with 8 bases in between. The CDR3 covers 13 residues. Germline assignment: CDR1 MNHEY and CDR2 SVGAGI. This CDR3 reads CASSYEESYGYTF. CDR3 DNA: TGTGCCAGCAGTTACGAAGAATCCTATGGCTACACCTTC.